The 9 T cell receptor beta chains listed next were all sequenced from one sample in a study of T cell repertoires in ileal Crohn's disease (dated by TCRdb to the late 2010s). Explained via the paper, the time point label denotes: neoterminal ileum biopsy at postoperative endoscopy, about 6 months after surgery. The receptor library was made with the immunoSEQ multiplex PCR assay. This immuneACCESS table, as held by TCRdb, lists in-frame sequences with V and J called but not all clones. Of the missing ones, under half trace to an unresolved V gene in checked studies; the others have no known cause. For this sample there are 9,500 to 15,000 clones; 75% to 90% appear just once. Together, the top ten hold approximately 11% of the sample. Sequencing was done on a sample of ileal tissue. The receptors originated from an adult with Crohn's disease.

The chain combines TRBV19 with TRBJ1-5; TRBD1 matches 7 bases. The CDR3 sequence is 15 residues long. V lost 5 bases to trimming and J lost 1 base; unmatched junction nucleotides: 5. Germline V gene sequence: CDR1 LNHDA, CDR2 SQIVND (reference sequence). CDR3 bases: TGTGCCAGTAGTTACGGACAGGTGAGCAATCAGCCCCAGCATTTT. It is translated as CASSYGQVSNQPQHF.

The rearrangement links TRBV10-2 to TRBJ2-2; D is possibly TRBD1 (6 bases). CDR3 size: 15 residues. Trimming stripped 4 bases from V and 0 bases from J, with 9 bases between. Germline loops: CDR1 WSHSY, CDR2 SAAADI. The CDR3 reads CASSGTDPNTGELFF. CDR3 DNA sequence: TGCGCCAGCAGTGGGACAGACCCGAACACCGGGGAGCTGTTTTTT.

The chain is built from TRBV4-1 and TRBJ2-7; D not certain. Germline CDR1 reads MGHRA; CDR2 reads YSYEKL. The CDR3 covers 15 residues. Trimming stripped 0 bases from V and 0 bases from J, with 9 bases between. CDR3 amino acids: CASSQDRRSSYEQYF. In DNA form, the CDR3 reads TGCGCCAGCAGCCAAGACAGGCGCAGCTCCTACGAGCAGTACTTC.

This chain uses TRBV9 with TRBJ1-1; TRBD1 aligns across 11 bases. The germline V gene encodes CDR1 SGDLS and CDR2 YYNGEE. Unmatched junction bases numbered 1, after V lost 2 bases and J lost 4 bases. This CDR3 has 14 residues. The CDR3 is CASSVGTGGTEAFF. The CDR3 DNA follows: TGTGCCAGCAGCGTCGGGACAGGGGGCACTGAAGCTTTCTTT.

This clone was picked up one time. The chain recombines TRBV2 with TRBJ1-2; 10 nucleotides agree with TRBD1. The CDR3 totals 14 residues. Trimming cost V 5 bases and J 7 bases; bases outside gene matches: 7. Germline loops: CDR1 SNHLY, CDR2 FYNNEI. In DNA form, the CDR3 reads TGTGCCAGCAGTCCGGACAGGGGGGCGGGTGGCTACACCTTC. This translates into CASSPDRGAGGYTF.

V is TRBV15 and J is TRBJ2-7; 9 bases are a match to TRBD1. Germline CDR1 and CDR2: LNHNV and YYDKDF (reference sequence). The CDR3 extends over 13 amino acids. V was clipped by 8 bases and J by 2 bases; unmatched bases: 4. CDR3 amino acids: CATRQGGTYEQYF. The CDR3, as DNA: TGTGCCACCCGACAGGGGGGAACCTACGAGCAGTACTTC.

This chain connects TRBV4-1 to TRBJ2-3; D is uncertain. Germline lookup yields CDR1 MGHRA and CDR2 YSYEKL. This CDR3 is 15 amino acids long. With 0 bases removed from V and 5 bases from J, the gap between germline ends came to 12 bases. DNA for the CDR3: TGCGCCAGCAGCCAAGAATTAAGTTCCGGAGATACGCAGTATTTT. It codes for CASSQELSSGDTQYF.

The chain links TRBV6-5 to TRBJ2-5; 7 bases map to TRBD2. The CDR3 has 13 amino acids. V was clipped by 6 bases and J by 4 bases; unmatched bases: 5. Germline V CDR1 and CDR2: MNHEY, SVGAGI. CDR3 in DNA: TGTGCCAGCAGCTCCGGGACTATAGAGACCCAGTACTTC. Translated, it gives CASSSGTIETQYF.

CDR3: CASRGRGYQPQHF. The CDR3 DNA reads TGTGCCAGCAGGGGAAGGGGTTATCAGCCCCAGCATTTT. The V gene is TRBV2, the J gene TRBJ1-5; D possibly corresponds to TRBD1 (5 bases). This CDR3 is 13 amino acids long. Germline V gene sequence: CDR1 SNHLY, CDR2 FYNNEI. The V and J ends lost 6 bases and 5 bases respectively, with 11 bases between them.